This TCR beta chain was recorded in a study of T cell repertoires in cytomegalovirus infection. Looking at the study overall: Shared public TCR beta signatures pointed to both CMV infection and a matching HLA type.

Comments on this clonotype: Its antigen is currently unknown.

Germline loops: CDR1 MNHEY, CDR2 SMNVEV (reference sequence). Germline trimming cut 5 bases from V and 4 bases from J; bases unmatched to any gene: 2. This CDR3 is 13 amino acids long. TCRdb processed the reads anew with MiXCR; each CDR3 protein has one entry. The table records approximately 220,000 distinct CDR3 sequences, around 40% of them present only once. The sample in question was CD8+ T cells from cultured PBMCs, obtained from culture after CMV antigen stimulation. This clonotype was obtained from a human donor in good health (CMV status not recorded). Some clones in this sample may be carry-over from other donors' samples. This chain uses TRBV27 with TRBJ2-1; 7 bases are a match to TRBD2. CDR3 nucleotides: TGTGCCAGCAGTAGCGGGGTGTACAATGAGCAGTTCTTC. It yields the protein CASSSGVYNEQFF.